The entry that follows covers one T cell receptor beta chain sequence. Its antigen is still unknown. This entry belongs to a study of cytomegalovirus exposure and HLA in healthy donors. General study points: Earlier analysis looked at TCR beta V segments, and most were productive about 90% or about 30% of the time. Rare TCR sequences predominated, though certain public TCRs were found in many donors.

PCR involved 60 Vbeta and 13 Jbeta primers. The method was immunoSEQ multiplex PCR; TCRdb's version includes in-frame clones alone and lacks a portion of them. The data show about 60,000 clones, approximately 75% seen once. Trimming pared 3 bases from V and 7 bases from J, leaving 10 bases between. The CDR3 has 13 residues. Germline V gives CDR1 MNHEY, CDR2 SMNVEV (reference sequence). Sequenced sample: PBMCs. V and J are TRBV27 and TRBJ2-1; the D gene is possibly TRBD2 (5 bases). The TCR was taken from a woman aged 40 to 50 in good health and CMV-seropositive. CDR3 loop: CASSLTPGNEQFF. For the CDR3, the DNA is TGTGCCAGCAGTTTGACACCGGGGAATGAGCAGTTCTTC.